The 23 T cell receptor beta chains listed next were all sequenced from one sample in a study of cytomegalovirus exposure and HLA in healthy donors. Method: immunoSEQ multiplex PCR; TCRdb's copy keeps in-frame clones and lacks some. The sample consists of about 200,000 clones, roughly 84% of them appearing once. Sequencing input: PBMCs. The source is a woman under 40 in good health and CMV-seropositive.

This chain joins TRBV28 and TRBJ2-1, with 7 bases lining up with TRBD1. The CDR3 covers 13 residues. The V and J ends lost 10 bases and 4 bases, in that order; junction bases with no gene match: 7. CDR1 is MDHEN, CDR2 SYDVKM, per germline. The DNA of the CDR3 is TGTGCCATCCGGGGCAGGGGGTACAATGAGCAGTTCTTC. Translated: CAIRGRGYNEQFF.

The chain combines TRBV20-1 with TRBJ2-7, with 8 bases identical to TRBD1. The V gene's germline CDR1 is DFQATT and CDR2 SNEGSKA (reference sequence). The CDR3 has 10 amino acids. V lost 6 bases and J lost 6; bases outside the gene matches: 1. CDR3 amino acids: CSADRGEQYF. Written as DNA, the CDR3 is TGCAGTGCCGACAGGGGCGAGCAGTACTTC.

The V gene is TRBV6-6, the J gene TRBJ2-7; D not resolved. The CDR3 consists of 11 residues. From germline, CDR1 is MNHNY and CDR2 SVGAGI (reference sequence). V lost 6 bases and J 0 bases, leaving 3 bases between the germline ends. The DNA of the CDR3 is TGTGCCAGCAGCGGCTCCTACGAGCAGTACTTC. Amino acid sequence: CASSGSYEQYF.

The CDR3 DNA sequence: TGCAGCGTTGAAGAAGGGAGCGGGCAGTTCTTC. Protein: CSVEEGSGQFF. The chain uses TRBV29-1 and TRBJ2-1; D might be TRBD2 (5 bases). The V end lost 0 bases, the J end lost 12 bases, and 9 bases lay between the germline ends. The CDR3 covers 11 residues. Germline CDR1 is SQVTM and CDR2 is ANQGSEA.

The rearrangement joins TRBV4-2 to TRBJ2-7, with TRBD2 matching over 10 bases. Germline CDR1 is LGHNA and CDR2 is YNFKEQ. Losses at the gene ends were 2 bases for V and 0 bases for J; bases not matched to a gene: 7. This CDR3 contains 17 residues. CDR3 region: CASSQWLAGASSYEQYF. In DNA, the CDR3 is TGTGCCAGCAGCCAATGGCTAGCGGGAGCCAGCTCCTACGAGCAGTACTTC.

This clone appeared a single time. This chain joins TRBV2 and TRBJ2-4; the D gene is possibly TRBD1 (6 bases). Trimming stripped 6 bases from V and 4 bases from J, with 16 bases between. There are 15 residues in the CDR3. From germline, CDR1 is SNHLY and CDR2 FYNNEI. CDR3 protein: CASRRGQNPKNIQYF. CDR3 bases: TGTGCCAGCAGGCGAGGACAGAATCCTAAAAACATTCAGTACTTC.

Only a few counts were recorded for this clone. The chain combines TRBV27 with TRBJ1-5, with 11 bases that match TRBD1. Germline-derived CDR1 and CDR2 are MNHEY and SMNVEV (reference sequence). CDR3 length: 19 amino acids. The V gene end was trimmed by 3 bases and the J gene end by 7 bases; junction bases not matched to a gene: 17. CDR3 in amino acids: CASSFLPAGQGDARQPQHF. CDR3 sequence (DNA): TGTGCCAGCAGTTTCCTTCCGGCGGGACAGGGGGACGCAAGGCAGCCCCAGCATTTT.

The J gene is TRBJ1-2, the V gene TRBV6-1, with 7 bases fitting TRBD1. CDR1 and CDR2 (germline): MNHNS, SASEGT. V gave up 4 bases and J gave up 1 base; unmatched junction bases: 6. The CDR3 covers 15 residues. This CDR3 is CASSGGDSFNYGYTF. DNA of the CDR3: TGTGCCAGCAGTGGGGGGGACAGTTTTAACTATGGCTACACCTTC.

The gene calls are TRBV27 and TRBJ1-1, with unresolved D. The V gene lost 3 bases and the J gene lost 1 base, with 6 bases spanning the gap. The CDR3 is 13 residues long. The germline V gene has CDR1 MNHEY and CDR2 SMNVEV (reference sequence). The CDR3 nucleotides read TGTGCCAGCAGTTTCAGCGAGAACACTGAAGCTTTCTTT. This codes for CASSFSENTEAFF.

The rearrangement joins TRBV18 to TRBJ1-2, with TRBD1 as a possible D gene (6 bases). CDR1 is KGHSH, CDR2 LQKENI, per germline. There are 13 residues in the CDR3. V was clipped by 5 bases and J by 6 bases, with 13 bases between them. The CDR3 DNA reads TGTGCCAGCTCATCAACAGGGCAACATGGCTACACCTTC. Translated: CASSSTGQHGYTF.

The chain is built from TRBV5-1 and TRBJ2-7; possible D gene TRBD2, 6 bases. V gave up 3 bases and J gave up 4 bases, with 17 bases separating them. CDR1 and CDR2 (germline): SGHRS, YFSETQ. The CDR3 is made up of 15 amino acids. The CDR3 region is CASSSHGRSGYEQYF. DNA for the CDR3: TGCGCCAGCAGCTCGCACGGGAGAAGCGGTTACGAGCAGTACTTC.

The V and J genes are TRBV5-6 and TRBJ1-1, with 9 bases that match TRBD1. V shed 0 bases and J 5 bases; nucleotides not matched to a gene: 5. Germline CDR1 SGHDT, CDR2 YYEEEE. The CDR3 is 15 residues long. The CDR3 bases are TGTGCCAGCAGCTTGGGAGACAGGGGGTGGACTGAAGCTTTCTTT. Protein: CASSLGDRGWTEAFF.

This chain connects TRBV7-9 to TRBJ2-2, with TRBD1 matching 11 bases. CDR3 length: 17 residues. CDR1 is SEHNR, CDR2 FQNEAQ, per germline (reference sequence). Unmatched junction bases numbered 8, after V lost 5 bases and J lost 3 bases. DNA for the CDR3: TGTGCCAGCAGCCTTGGGACAGGGGGTTACCACACCGGGGAGCTGTTTTTT. As protein: CASSLGTGGYHTGELFF.

The rearrangement links TRBV5-1 to TRBJ2-5; D is uncertain. Germline CDR1 and CDR2: SGHRS and YFSETQ. CDR3 length equals 13 residues. The V end lost 0 bases, the J end lost 3 bases, and 6 bases lay between the germline ends. As DNA, the CDR3 is TGCGCCAGCAGCTTGGGGTCAGAAGAGACCCAGTACTTC. Protein sequence: CASSLGSEETQYF.

This clone occurred a few times. This chain uses TRBV7-9 with TRBJ1-2; 8 bases fit TRBD1. Germline-derived CDR1 and CDR2 are SEHNR and FQNEAQ (reference sequence). V was pared by 6 bases and J by 4 bases, with 10 bases of the junction left unmatched. The CDR3 is 15 residues long. In nucleotides, the CDR3 is TGTGCCAGCAGGACTGGGACAGGCAATCTCTATGGCTACACCTTC. It translates to CASRTGTGNLYGYTF.

The rearrangement uses TRBV19 and TRBJ1-5; 7 bases agree with TRBD1. V was clipped by 3 bases and J by 3 bases; unmatched bases: 2. The CDR3 has 14 amino acids. Germline CDR1 is LNHDA and CDR2 is SQIVND (reference sequence). This CDR3 is CASSMGQHNQPQHF. In DNA form, the CDR3 reads TGTGCCAGTAGTATGGGACAGCACAATCAGCCCCAGCATTTT.

The chain recombines TRBV5-1 with TRBJ1-1, with TRBD1 identical over 8 bases. CDR1 and CDR2 (germline): SGHRS, YFSETQ. The CDR3 runs 15 residues. The junction had 10 bases not matched to a gene; V was cut back by 4 bases and J by 5 bases. The DNA for the CDR3 is TGCGCCAGCAGCAGGACCGGGACAGGAATGACTGAAGCTTTCTTT. It yields the protein CASSRTGTGMTEAFF.

This clone was observed a handful of times. V usage is TRBV27 and J usage is TRBJ2-7, with unresolved D. The V gene lost 5 bases and the J gene lost 3 bases, with 11 bases spanning the gap. The germline gives CDR1 MNHEY, CDR2 SMNVEV (reference sequence). This CDR3 region has 13 residues. CDR3 DNA: TGTGCCAGCAGTCGAGTTGCTGGCTACGAGCAGTACTTC. It encodes CASSRVAGYEQYF.

The chain links TRBV30 to TRBJ1-1, with 7 bases lining up with TRBD1. V was clipped by 3 bases and J by 5 bases; unmatched bases: 9. The length of the CDR3 is 14 residues. Germline V gene lookup returns CDR1 GTSNPN and CDR2 SVGIG (reference sequence). For the CDR3, the DNA is TGTGCCTGGAGACCGGGACAGATGAGGACTGAAGCTTTCTTT. Translating gives CAWRPGQMRTEAFF. The variable domain in full, with the rest retrieved from reference TRBV30 and TRBJ1-1, is SQTIHQWPATLVQPVGSPLSLECTVEGTSNPNLYWYRQAAGRGLQLLFYSVGIGQISSEVPQNLSASRPQDRQFILSSKKLLLSDSGFYLCAWRPGQMRTEAFFGQGTRLTVV.

CDR3 bases: TGTGCCAGCAGCTTGTCCCGGGACAGGGGGCGTGAGCAGTACTTC. Translated, it gives CASSLSRDRGREQYF. The V gene is TRBV7-2, the J gene TRBJ2-7, with 12 bases identical to TRBD1. V lost 3 bases to trimming and J lost 7 bases; unmatched junction nucleotides: 7. From germline, CDR1 is SGHTA and CDR2 FQGNSA. The CDR3 is 15 residues long.

The chain uses TRBV9 and TRBJ2-2; 7 nucleotides align to TRBD2. The CDR3 is 16 amino acids. V lost 3 bases to trimming and J lost 0 bases; unmatched junction nucleotides: 5. Germline V gene sequence: CDR1 SGDLS, CDR2 YYNGEE. CDR3 sequence: CASSERDYPNTGELFF. Written as DNA, the CDR3 is TGTGCCAGCAGCGAACGGGACTATCCGAACACCGGGGAGCTGTTTTTT.

The rearrangement uses TRBV9 and TRBJ2-2; 7 nucleotides match TRBD1. This CDR3 spans 15 amino acids. V lost 4 bases to trimming and J lost 3 bases; unmatched junction nucleotides: 6. Germline V gene sequence: CDR1 SGDLS, CDR2 YYNGEE. CDR3: CASSSGTVDTGELFF. The CDR3 nucleotides read TGTGCCAGCAGCTCTGGGACAGTGGACACCGGGGAGCTGTTTTTT.

The chain has TRBV7-2 and TRBJ2-1; D not resolved. The CDR3 sequence is 16 residues long. With 4 bases removed from V and 2 bases from J, the gap between germline ends came to 15 bases. Looked up from germline, CDR1 is SGHTA and CDR2 is FQGNSA. DNA of the CDR3: TGTGCCAGCAGCTCGCAGGCCGCCCTTACCTACAATGAGCAGTTCTTC. It translates to CASSSQAALTYNEQFF.